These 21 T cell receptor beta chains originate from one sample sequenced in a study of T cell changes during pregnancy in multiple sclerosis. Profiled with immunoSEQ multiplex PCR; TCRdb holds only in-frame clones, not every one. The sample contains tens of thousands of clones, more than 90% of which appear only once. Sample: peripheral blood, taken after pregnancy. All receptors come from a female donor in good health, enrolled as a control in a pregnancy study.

The CDR3 is CASSVNRGKTQYF. CDR3 bases: TGTGCCAGCAGCGTCAACAGGGGCAAGACCCAGTACTTC. The chain uses TRBV5-8 and TRBJ2-5; 7 bases agree with TRBD1. The length of the CDR3 is 13 residues. The V gene end was trimmed by 4 bases and the J gene end by 6 bases; junction bases not matched to a gene: 6. The germline V gene encodes CDR1 SGHTS and CDR2 YDEGEE.

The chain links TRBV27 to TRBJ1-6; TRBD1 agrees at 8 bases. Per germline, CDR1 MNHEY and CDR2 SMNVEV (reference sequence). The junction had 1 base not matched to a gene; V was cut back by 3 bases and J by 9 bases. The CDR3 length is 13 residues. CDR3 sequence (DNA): TGTGCCAGCAGTTTTGACAGGGGTTCACCCCTCCACTTT. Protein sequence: CASSFDRGSPLHF.

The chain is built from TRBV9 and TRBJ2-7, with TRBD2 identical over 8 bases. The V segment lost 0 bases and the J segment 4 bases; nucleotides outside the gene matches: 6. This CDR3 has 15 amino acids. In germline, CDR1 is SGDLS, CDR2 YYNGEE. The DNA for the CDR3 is TGTGCCAGCAGCGTAGCAGCGGGGGAACAATACGAGCAGTACTTC. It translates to CASSVAAGEQYEQYF.

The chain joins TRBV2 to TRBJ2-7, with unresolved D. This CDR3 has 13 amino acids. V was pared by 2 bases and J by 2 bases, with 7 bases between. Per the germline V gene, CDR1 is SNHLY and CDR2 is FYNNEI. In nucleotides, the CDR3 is TGTGCCAGCAGTGAATGGCAGACCTACGAGCAGTACTTC. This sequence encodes CASSEWQTYEQYF.

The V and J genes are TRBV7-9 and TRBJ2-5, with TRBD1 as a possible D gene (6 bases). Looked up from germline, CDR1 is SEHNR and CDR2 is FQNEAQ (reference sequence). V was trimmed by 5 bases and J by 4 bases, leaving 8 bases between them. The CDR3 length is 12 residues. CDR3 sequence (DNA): TGTGCCAGCAGCACACAGGGAGAGACCCAGTACTTC. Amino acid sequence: CASSTQGETQYF.

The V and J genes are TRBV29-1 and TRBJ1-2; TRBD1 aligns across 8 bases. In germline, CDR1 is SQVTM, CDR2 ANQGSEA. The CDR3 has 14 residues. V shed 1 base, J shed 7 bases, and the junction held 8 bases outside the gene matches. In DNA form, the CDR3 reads TGCAGCGTTGAAGGGGACAGGCCCCGGGCTGGCTACACCTTC. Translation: CSVEGDRPRAGYTF. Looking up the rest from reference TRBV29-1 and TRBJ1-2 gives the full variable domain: SAVISQKPSRDICQRGTSLTIQCQVDSQVTMMFWYRQQPGQSLTLIATANQGSEATYESGFVIDKFPISRPNLTFSTLTVSNMSPEDSSIYLCSVEGDRPRAGYTFGSGTRLTVV.

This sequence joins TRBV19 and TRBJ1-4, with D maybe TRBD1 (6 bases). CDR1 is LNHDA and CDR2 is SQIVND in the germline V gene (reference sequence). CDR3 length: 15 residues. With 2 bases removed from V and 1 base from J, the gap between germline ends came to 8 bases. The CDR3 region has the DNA TGTGCCAGTAGTATAACGACAGGAACTAATGAAAAACTGTTTTTT. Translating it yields CASSITTGTNEKLFF.

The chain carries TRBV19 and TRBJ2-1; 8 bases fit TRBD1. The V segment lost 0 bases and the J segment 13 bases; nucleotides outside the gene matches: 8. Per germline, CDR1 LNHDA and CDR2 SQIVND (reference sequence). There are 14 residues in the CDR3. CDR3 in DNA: TGTGCCAGTAGTATAGATGACAGGGGAGGTGGACAGTTCTTC. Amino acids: CASSIDDRGGGQFF.

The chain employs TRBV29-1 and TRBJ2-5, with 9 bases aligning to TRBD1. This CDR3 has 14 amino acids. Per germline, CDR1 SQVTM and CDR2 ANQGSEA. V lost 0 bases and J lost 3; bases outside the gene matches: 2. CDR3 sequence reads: CSVEDWTGEETQYF. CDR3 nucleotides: TGCAGCGTTGAAGATTGGACAGGGGAAGAGACCCAGTACTTC. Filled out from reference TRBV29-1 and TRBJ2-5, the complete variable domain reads SAVISQKPSRDICQRGTSLTIQCQVDSQVTMMFWYRQQPGQSLTLIATANQGSEATYESGFVIDKFPISRPNLTFSTLTVSNMSPEDSSIYLCSVEDWTGEETQYFGPGTRLLVL.

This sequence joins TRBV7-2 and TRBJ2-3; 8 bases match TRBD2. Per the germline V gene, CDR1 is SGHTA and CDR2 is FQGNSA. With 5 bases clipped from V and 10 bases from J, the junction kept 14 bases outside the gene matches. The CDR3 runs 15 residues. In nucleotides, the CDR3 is TGTGCCAGCAGCCCGGGGGGGGACCTGCGATTGTCGCAGTATTTT. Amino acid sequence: CASSPGGDLRLSQYF.

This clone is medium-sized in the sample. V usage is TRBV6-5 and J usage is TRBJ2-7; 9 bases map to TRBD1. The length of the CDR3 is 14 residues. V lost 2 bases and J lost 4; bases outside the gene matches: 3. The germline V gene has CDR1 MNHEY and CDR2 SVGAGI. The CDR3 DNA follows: TGTGCCAGCAGTTACGAACAGGGGGCTTACGAGCAGTACTTC. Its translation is CASSYEQGAYEQYF.

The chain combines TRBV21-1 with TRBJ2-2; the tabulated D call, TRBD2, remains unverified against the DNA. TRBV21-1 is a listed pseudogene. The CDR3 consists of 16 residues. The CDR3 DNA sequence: TGTGCCAGCAGCATAAAACAGCGGGAGTGTACCGGGGAGCTGTTTTTT. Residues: CASSIKQRECTGELFF.

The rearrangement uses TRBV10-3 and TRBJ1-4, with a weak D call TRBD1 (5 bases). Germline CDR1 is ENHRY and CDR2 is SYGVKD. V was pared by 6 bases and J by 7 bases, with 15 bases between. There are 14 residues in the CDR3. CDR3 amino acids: CAISGGGVGEKLFF. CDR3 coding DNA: TGTGCCATCAGCGGGGGAGGGGTCGGTGAAAAACTGTTTTTT.

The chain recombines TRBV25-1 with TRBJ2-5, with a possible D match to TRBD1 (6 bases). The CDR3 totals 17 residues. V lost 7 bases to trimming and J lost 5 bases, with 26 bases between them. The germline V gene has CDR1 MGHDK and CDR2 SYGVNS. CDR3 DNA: TGTGCCAGCACGGGTTGGGTACCCGGGACATCGGGCGAGACCCAGTACTTC. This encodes CASTGWVPGTSGETQYF.

CDR3 nucleotides: TGTGCCTGGGACCTGGGCTATTCCAATGAAAAACTGTTTTTT. Amino acids: CAWDLGYSNEKLFF. V usage is TRBV30 and J usage is TRBJ1-4; D call uncertain. V lost 5 bases and J 5 bases, leaving 15 bases between the germline ends. CDR3 length equals 14 residues. The germline gives CDR1 GTSNPN, CDR2 SVGIG (reference sequence).

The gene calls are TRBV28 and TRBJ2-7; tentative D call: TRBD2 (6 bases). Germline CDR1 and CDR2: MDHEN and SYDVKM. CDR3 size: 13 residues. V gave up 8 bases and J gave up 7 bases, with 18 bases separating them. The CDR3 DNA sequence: TGTGCCAGCGGCTGGGGGGACGCGGGGGAGCAGTACTTC. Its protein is CASGWGDAGEQYF.

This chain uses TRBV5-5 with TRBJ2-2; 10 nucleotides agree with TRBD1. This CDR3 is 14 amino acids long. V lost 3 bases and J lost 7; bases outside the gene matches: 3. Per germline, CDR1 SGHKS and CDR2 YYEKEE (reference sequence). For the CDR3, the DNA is TGTGCCAGCAGCTGGGGACAGGGGCTCGGGGAGCTGTTTTTT. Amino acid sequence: CASSWGQGLGELFF.

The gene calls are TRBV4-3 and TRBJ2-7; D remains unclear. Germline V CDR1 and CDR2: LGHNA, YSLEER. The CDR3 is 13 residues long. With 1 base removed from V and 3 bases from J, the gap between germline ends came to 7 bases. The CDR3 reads CASSQARNYEQYF. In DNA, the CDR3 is TGCGCCAGCAGCCAAGCCAGGAACTACGAGCAGTACTTC.

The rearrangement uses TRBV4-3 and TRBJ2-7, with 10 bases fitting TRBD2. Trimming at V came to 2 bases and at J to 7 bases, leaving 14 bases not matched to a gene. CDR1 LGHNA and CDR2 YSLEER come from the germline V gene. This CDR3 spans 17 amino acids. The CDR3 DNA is TGCGCCAGCAGCCAATCACCCGGAGGACTAGCGGTGGAAGAGCAGTACTTC. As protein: CASSQSPGGLAVEEQYF.

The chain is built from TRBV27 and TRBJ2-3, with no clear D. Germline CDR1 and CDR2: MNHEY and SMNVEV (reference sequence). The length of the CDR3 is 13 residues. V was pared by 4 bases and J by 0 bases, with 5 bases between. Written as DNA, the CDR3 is TGTGCCAGCAGTTCCGGTAGCACAGATACGCAGTATTTT. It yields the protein CASSSGSTDTQYF.

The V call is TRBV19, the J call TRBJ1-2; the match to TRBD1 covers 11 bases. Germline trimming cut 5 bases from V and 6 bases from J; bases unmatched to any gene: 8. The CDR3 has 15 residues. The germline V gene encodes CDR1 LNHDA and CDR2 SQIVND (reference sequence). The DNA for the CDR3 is TGTGCCAGTAGTCCCCGGACAGGGGGCTGGGATGGCTACACCTTC. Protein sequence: CASSPRTGGWDGYTF.